This T cell receptor beta chain originates from a study of response to subunit inactivated influenza vaccine. In its sample, this clonotype was seen many times. The antigen is undetermined. Findings of the study overall: Every seasonal influenza vaccination brings in few new T cells, the authors suggested.

From germline, CDR1 is SEHNR and CDR2 FQNEAQ (reference sequence). Trimming removed 4 bases at V and 0 bases at J, with 10 bases between. The CDR3 sequence is 14 residues long. TCRdb called the RT-PCR reads again in MiXCR, with one record for every CDR3 protein. The sample carries fewer than 600,000 distinct CDR3 sequences, approximately 6.9% recorded once. Material: PBMCs from blood, obtained around 25 months after vaccination. This rearrangement joins TRBV7-9 to TRBJ2-7; D is perhaps TRBD2 (5 bases). The receptor comes from a man in his fifties or sixties who received an inactivated influenza vaccine. CDR3 residues: CASSSGRASYEQYF. The CDR3 region has the DNA TGTGCCAGCAGCTCGGGGAGAGCCTCCTACGAGCAGTACTTC.